The 23 T cell receptor beta chains below all came from one sample that was sequenced in a study of cytomegalovirus exposure and HLA in healthy donors. Primers: 60 Vbeta forward and 13 Jbeta reverse. Sequenced by immunoSEQ multiplex PCR; TCRdb stores in-frame clones only, minus some. Found here are some 200,000 clones, almost 70% of them singletons; the top ten hold 2.6%. Sequenced input: PBMCs. The source is a man aged 35 to 55 in good health and CMV-seropositive.

This clone was recorded a few times. The V gene is TRBV5-1, the J gene TRBJ2-5; 14 nucleotides line up with TRBD2. V gave up 0 bases and J gave up 0 bases; unmatched junction bases: 4. This CDR3 comprises 18 residues. CDR1 and CDR2 from the germline V gene are SGHRS and YFSETQ. CDR3 nucleotides: TGCGCCAGCAGCTTGGAGGGACTAGCGGGGGAGTACCAAGAGACCCAGTACTTC. Its translation is CASSLEGLAGEYQETQYF.

The chain combines TRBV11-2 with TRBJ1-1; D remains ambiguous. Germline V lookup: CDR1 SGHAT, CDR2 FQNNGV. The V and J ends lost 0 bases and 0 bases respectively, with 8 bases between them. This CDR3 spans 15 amino acids. CDR3 in amino acids: CASSLDGSLNTEAFF. CDR3 DNA sequence: TGTGCCAGCAGCTTAGATGGGAGTTTGAACACTGAAGCTTTCTTT.

CDR3 loop: CASRGGISTDTQYF. The CDR3 nucleotides are TGTGCCAGCCGCGGCGGGATTAGCACAGATACGCAGTATTTT. The genes are TRBV6-5 and TRBJ2-3, with a possible D match to TRBD2 (6 bases). Trimming removed 8 bases at V and 0 bases at J, with 12 bases between. Germline values: CDR1 MNHEY, CDR2 SVGAGI. CDR3 length equals 14 residues.

This clone was found a few times. The chain is built from TRBV5-1 and TRBJ2-2; D gene unclear. Germline-derived CDR1 and CDR2 are SGHRS and YFSETQ. Trimming took off 0 bases at V and 5 bases at J, with 11 bases between the two ends. CDR3 length equals 15 residues. This CDR3 is CASSLETLDTGELFF. The CDR3 nucleotides read TGCGCCAGCAGCTTGGAGACACTGGATACCGGGGAGCTGTTTTTT. Supplemented by reference TRBV5-1 and TRBJ2-2, the full variable domain reads KAGVTQTPRYLIKTRGQQVTLSCSPISGHRSVSWYQQTPGQGLQFLFEYFSETQRNKGNFPGRFSGRQFSNSRSEMNVSTLELGDSALYLCASSLETLDTGELFFGEGSRLTVL.

The chain joins TRBV6-1 to TRBJ2-7, with D possibly matching TRBD1 (5 bases). V was trimmed by 9 bases and J by 5 bases, leaving 17 bases between them. The CDR3 runs 13 residues. Germline V gene lookup returns CDR1 MNHNS and CDR2 SASEGT. CDR3 loop: CASRTLRRNEQYF. CDR3 coding DNA: TGTGCCAGTCGGACACTCCGGCGAAACGAGCAGTACTTC.

This chain links TRBV5-8 with TRBJ2-7, with unresolved D. Trimming pared 4 bases from V and 5 bases from J, leaving 16 bases between. The CDR3 loop spans 14 amino acids. Germline CDR1 and CDR2: SGHTS and YDEGEE. As DNA, the CDR3 is TGTGCCAGCAGCACCACAGCAACTGCTAACGAGCAGTACTTC. Amino acid sequence: CASSTTATANEQYF.

This clone was found once. V usage is TRBV4-2 and J usage is TRBJ2-7; the D gene is possibly TRBD2 (6 bases). V lost 5 bases to trimming and J lost 3 bases, with 14 bases between them. The CDR3 is 14 amino acids. CDR1 and CDR2 from the germline V gene are LGHNA and YNFKEQ. DNA of the CDR3: TGTGCCAGCAGCTTGGGGAGGATCGACTACGAGCAGTACTTC. Protein sequence: CASSLGRIDYEQYF.

This clone has a handful of counts. The rearrangement uses TRBV7-4 and TRBJ1-5, with 8 positions matching TRBD1. The V gene's germline CDR1 is SGHVT and CDR2 SQSDAQ. The CDR3 is 19 amino acids. The V gene end was trimmed by 6 bases and the J gene end by 0 bases; junction bases not matched to a gene: 16. The CDR3 loop is CASSSPPDRVLDSNQPQHF. In DNA form, the CDR3 reads TGTGCCAGCAGTTCTCCCCCGGACAGGGTGTTGGATAGCAATCAGCCCCAGCATTTT.

This clone has more than one count but fewer than ten. The chain combines TRBV9 with TRBJ2-1, with a possible D match to TRBD2 (7 bases). The CDR3 loop spans 15 amino acids. CDR1 is SGDLS and CDR2 is YYNGEE in the germline V gene. With 0 bases removed from V and 6 bases from J, the gap between germline ends came to 13 bases. CDR3 nucleotide sequence: TGTGCCAGCAGCGTAGCGGGGGGCCATCGCAATGAGCAGTTCTTC. This translates into CASSVAGGHRNEQFF. Combining the CDR3 with reference TRBV9 and TRBJ2-1 gives the whole variable domain DSGVTQTPKHLITATGQRVTLRCSPRSGDLSVYWYQQSLDQGLQFLIQYYNGEERAKGNILERFSAQQFPDLHSELNLSSLELGDSALYFCASSVAGGHRNEQFFGPGTRLTVL.

This clone appeared once. J is TRBJ1-1 and V is TRBV9; 9 bases agree with TRBD1. CDR1 is SGDLS and CDR2 is YYNGEE in the germline V gene. V was clipped by 4 bases and J by 12 bases; unmatched bases: 16. The CDR3 contains 15 residues. For the CDR3, the DNA is TGTGCCAGCAGCCCTTATTCACCGGGACAGGGTTCAACTTTCTTT. This encodes CASSPYSPGQGSTFF.

The chain joins TRBV7-9 to TRBJ1-4; no reliable D call. The V and J ends lost 4 bases and 0 bases respectively, with 15 bases between them. Germline V gene sequence: CDR1 SEHNR, CDR2 FQNEAQ (reference sequence). The CDR3 sequence is 17 residues long. In DNA, the CDR3 is TGTGCCAGCAGCTCCACCGGTCCTCCTTCAACTAATGAAAAACTGTTTTTT. This encodes CASSSTGPPSTNEKLFF. Full variable domain (missing parts from reference TRBV7-9 and TRBJ1-4): DTGVSQNPRHKITKRGQNVTFRCDPISEHNRLYWYRQTLGQGPEFLTYFQNEAQLEKSRLLSDRFSAERPKGSFSTLEIQRTEQGDSAMYLCASSSTGPPSTNEKLFFGSGTQLSVL.

This chain joins TRBV6-1 and TRBJ1-4; 7 nucleotides line up with TRBD1. Germline CDR1 is MNHNS and CDR2 is SASEGT. The CDR3 contains 14 residues. With V trimmed by 4 bases and J by 8 bases, 7 bases remained unmatched. CDR3 residues: CASSAGTVEEKLFF. Here the CDR3 DNA reads TGTGCCAGCAGTGCCGGGACAGTAGAAGAAAAACTGTTTTTT.

This chain joins TRBV9 and TRBJ2-2, with TRBD1 matching 7 bases. Germline assignment: CDR1 SGDLS and CDR2 YYNGEE. The CDR3 loop spans 14 amino acids. The V segment lost 7 bases and the J segment 7 bases; nucleotides outside the gene matches: 10. CDR3 region: CASGLGQAGGELFF. DNA for the CDR3: TGTGCCAGCGGCCTTGGACAGGCGGGCGGGGAGCTGTTTTTT.

This clone was found once. The chain has TRBV10-3 and TRBJ2-4; 7 nucleotides agree with TRBD1. There are 15 residues in the CDR3. CDR1 is ENHRY and CDR2 is SYGVKD in the germline V gene. The ends lost 4 bases at V and 7 bases at J; junction bases unmatched: 10. The CDR3 DNA sequence: TGTGCCATCAGTGGGTCAGGGGGTGGTAGGAACATTCAGTACTTC. Its translation is CAISGSGGGRNIQYF.

This chain uses TRBV28 with TRBJ2-5; 9 bases align to TRBD1. Germline V gives CDR1 MDHEN, CDR2 SYDVKM. The J segment lost 5 bases and the V segment lost 5 bases, leaving 9 bases of the junction unmatched. The CDR3 extends over 15 amino acids. The CDR3 is CASSGTGGSWETQYF. CDR3 bases: TGTGCCAGCAGTGGCACAGGGGGCTCTTGGGAGACCCAGTACTTC.

This clone has only a few counts. The CDR3, as DNA: TGTGCCATCAGTGTAGAGAGGGGGACCCCTCCTAACTATGGCTACACCTTC. Encoded protein: CAISVERGTPPNYGYTF. The chain links TRBV10-3 to TRBJ1-2; D might be TRBD1 (6 bases). This CDR3 region has 17 residues. Germline loops: CDR1 ENHRY, CDR2 SYGVKD. With 4 bases removed from V and 0 bases from J, the gap between germline ends came to 18 bases.

V usage is TRBV19 and J usage is TRBJ1-6; TRBD1 might be the D (5 bases). V lost 7 bases and J lost 10, with 20 bases in between. The CDR3 runs to 15 residues. Germline V gives CDR1 LNHDA, CDR2 SQIVND (reference sequence). CDR3 loop: CASKASAREDSPLHF. The CDR3 region has the DNA TGTGCCAGTAAGGCCTCGGCCAGGGAAGACTCACCCCTCCACTTT.

This clone appeared a single time. The CDR3 loop is CASSQEETAVADTQYF. CDR3 nucleotides: TGTGCCAGCAGCCAAGAAGAAACAGCTGTAGCAGATACGCAGTATTTT. J is TRBJ2-3 and V is TRBV4-2, with D unresolved. The germline V gene has CDR1 LGHNA and CDR2 YNFKEQ. The CDR3 spans 16 residues. V was shortened by 0 bases and J by 4 bases, with 14 bases between the two germline ends.

This chain links TRBV9 with TRBJ2-1; 10 nucleotides match TRBD2. Germline V gene lookup returns CDR1 SGDLS and CDR2 YYNGEE. Trimming cost V 4 bases and J 2 bases; bases outside gene matches: 12. This CDR3 spans 18 amino acids. CDR3 DNA sequence: TGTGCCAGCAGCCCCCCAGCGGCTAGCGGGGGCCCCTACAATGAGCAGTTCTTC. Encoded protein: CASSPPAASGGPYNEQFF.

J is TRBJ2-7 and V is TRBV14; unclear D gene. The CDR3 length is 14 residues. Trimming left V 1 base short and J 1 base short, with 8 bases between. Germline-derived CDR1 and CDR2 are SGHDN and FVKESK. CDR3 sequence: CASSQGPSSYEQYF. In DNA form, the CDR3 reads TGTGCCAGCAGCCAAGGTCCCAGTTCCTACGAGCAGTACTTC. The whole variable domain, remainder taken from reference TRBV14 and TRBJ2-7, is EAGVTQFPSHSVIEKGQTVTLRCDPISGHDNLYWYRRVMGKEIKFLLHFVKESKQDESGMPNNRFLAERTGGTYSTLKVQPAELEDSGVYFCASSQGPSSYEQYFGPGTRLTVT.

Only a few counts were recorded for this clone. V is TRBV9 and J is TRBJ1-3; the D is unclear. V shed 5 bases and J shed 4 bases, with 10 bases lying between them. The CDR3 is 13 amino acids. Germline CDR1 is SGDLS and CDR2 is YYNGEE. CDR3: CASSLRGGNTIYF. The CDR3 nucleotides read TGTGCCAGCAGTCTTCGCGGGGGAAACACCATATATTTT.

This clone turned up a few times. Relative to the germline gene, one junction end is altered; a read error may explain this. This rearrangement joins TRBV7-3 to TRBJ2-3; the D gene is possibly TRBD1 (5 bases). Germline loops: CDR1 SGHTA, CDR2 FQGTGA. CDR3 length: 15 amino acids. CDR3 coding DNA: TGTGCCAGCACCTTAACCGGATCAGGGTCAGATACGCAGTATTTT. Translation: CASTLTGSGSDTQYF.

The chain recombines TRBV18 with TRBJ1-4, with D possibly TRBD1 on 5 matching bases. Germline CDR1 and CDR2: KGHSH and LQKENI. V was cut by 0 bases and J by 8 bases, with 13 bases left in between. The CDR3 runs 15 residues. In DNA form, the CDR3 reads TGTGCCAGCTCACCACCGGGAAGGGGCGAGGAAAAACTGTTTTTT. Translation: CASSPPGRGEEKLFF.